Sequencing of this TCR beta chain was carried out in a study of metastatic and nonmetastatic thyroid tumors (dated by TCRdb to the early 2020s). General notes on the study: The researchers compared repertoires between peripheral blood samples and tumor or nodule tissue samples from patients with malignant or benign thyroid disease. Overall study results and their limits: In both blood and tumor samples, TCR beta diversity was reported to be significantly higher in malignant tumors than in benign nodules.

The library relied on PCR. Sequenced using an Illumina HiSeq 4000. The TCR beta-chain CDR3 region of each patient was profiled by high-throughput sequencing. For the original study's pipeline: CDR3 differences across clinicopathological groups were used to build a classifier for discriminating distant-metastatic papillary thyroid cancer patients. Repertoire diversity was assessed with the Shannon index, and tumor-blood repertoire similarity with the Morisita-Horn index. TCRdb trimmed public reads at Q25 via fastp, called clones via MiXCR and kept in-frame beta chains. TCRdb's processing, not the authors', yielded these V and J calls. This sample holds tens of thousands of clones; around 31% were observed only once. The ten largest make up about 16% of the sample. Before undergoing thyroid surgery, none of the patients had been given any kind of treatment. Patient clinical samples collected from about 2011 to 2018 were retrospectively analysed using T-cell receptor beta sequencing.

The germline V gene yields SQVTM for CDR1 and ANQGSEA for CDR2. V and J are truncated by 4 bases and 2 bases respectively, leaving an intervening sequence of 7 bases. There are 12 amino acids in the CDR3, from cysteine to phenylalanine inclusive. The sequence is cut down to CDR3 DNA, 36 bases in frame from base 1. Concerning this clone itself: The antigen this receptor binds is unknown. Base qualities are not at hand, and no much larger clone is one base apart.

Recombination joined TRBV29-1 with TRBJ2-3, with the D gene not confidently named. Sequences were obtained from tumor tissue. The TCR originated in a female donor with papillary thyroid cancer or a benign thyroid nodule (not recorded which). Some clones in this sample may be carry-over from other donors' samples. CDR3 loop: CSVVTDTDTQYF. The sequence in DNA is TGCAGCGTTGTTACGGACACAGATACGCAGTATTTT.